The 4 T cell receptor beta chains below come from one sample, sequenced in a study of blood T cell repertoires in COVID-19. Profiled with immunoSEQ multiplex PCR; TCRdb holds only in-frame clones, not every one. Altogether over 250,000 clones are present, approximately 90% being singletons, with the ten largest covering approximately 2%. What was sequenced was PBMCs or T cells enriched from blood (not recorded which). Every receptor here comes from a woman in her fifties or sixties in a cohort exposed to, infected with or recovered from COVID-19 (not recorded which).

The chain couples TRBV4-2 to TRBJ2-3; 9 bases line up with TRBD2. Germline-derived CDR1 and CDR2 are LGHNA and YNFKEQ. Unmatched junction bases numbered 6, after V lost 2 bases and J lost 0 bases. The CDR3 loop spans 17 amino acids. The CDR3 region is CASSQRGTSGSTDTQYF. Here the CDR3 DNA reads TGTGCCAGCAGCCAAAGGGGAACTAGCGGGAGCACAGATACGCAGTATTTT.

J is TRBJ1-2 and V is TRBV18; possible D gene TRBD1, 5 bases. V was cut by 2 bases and J by 5 bases, with 18 bases left in between. Germline CDR1 KGHSH, CDR2 LQKENI. This CDR3 is built from 16 residues. For the CDR3, the DNA is TGTGCCAGCTCACCATTCCCTCCGGGGGGGTCTTATGGCTACACCTTC. Amino acids: CASSPFPPGGSYGYTF.

The J gene is TRBJ1-5, the V gene TRBV7-8, with D tentatively TRBD1 (5 bases). The V and J ends lost 4 bases and 2 bases respectively, with 12 bases between them. This CDR3 contains 15 residues. CDR1 is SGHVS and CDR2 is FQNEAQ in the germline V gene. The CDR3 spells CASSSGYSGNQPQHF. The CDR3 coding sequence is TGTGCCAGCAGCTCAGGGTATTCGGGCAATCAGCCCCAGCATTTT.

The rearrangement links TRBV2 to TRBJ1-3; D might be TRBD1 (5 bases). The ends were cut back, 4 bases at V and 4 bases at J, with 8 bases in the middle. There are 13 residues in the CDR3. Germline V gene sequence: CDR1 SNHLY, CDR2 FYNNEI. The CDR3 spells CASSVEGGNTIYF. The CDR3 DNA reads as TGTGCCAGCAGTGTGGAGGGGGGAAACACCATATATTTT.